This T cell receptor beta chain stems from a study of blood T cell repertoires in COVID-19 (dated by TCRdb to 2019 to 2021). Study-wide context: The collaborator samples originated in the United States, Italy and Spain and spanned the acute and convalescent phases of COVID-19. Subjects who had been exposed to COVID-19, were actively infected with it, or had recovered from it provided the deeply sampled blood TCRbeta repertoires that made up the dataset. Where available, HLA class I and class II types were obtained from metadata supplied by the sample provider rather than from assay-based typing. The repertoires were released in a freely available public database intended as a resource for research on the immune response to SARS-CoV-2. The material from the prospective study consisted of cDNA or gDNA derived from T cells, B-cell-depleted T cells, or PBMCs. The sample metadata nearly always contained a de-identified subject ID, COVID-19 status, age in years and sex. The samples were drawn from two sources: the first 160 participants of the ongoing ImmuneRACE study, and 1,200 or so subjects contributed by 6 global collaborators. Overall study results and their limits: The amount of clinical and demographic metadata varied by source and participant and was provided uncurated.

This clone was observed a handful of times. The specificity of this receptor is unknown. The input lacks base qualities; no much larger clone sits a single base away. TCRbeta CDR3 regions were amplified from genomic DNA using the immunoSEQ Assay, a bias-controlled multiplex PCR. On the study's bioinformatics: The number of nucleated cells in each sample was estimated from the amplification of reference gene primers within the assay. To quantify the absolute abundance of each unique TCRbeta CDR3 rearrangement, sequence reads were collapsed and filtered. Productive Simpson clonality was computed per sample as the square root of Simpson's diversity index over productive rearrangements. Entries here come from immuneACCESS through TCRdb and include only in-frame sequences with V and J called. Some clones fail to appear in such tables; in the studies checked, an unresolved V gene covers under half of the shortfall, and the cause of the remainder is unknown. From that table come the V and J calls and clone size; the DNA was used to work out D and trimming. The sample yields under 75,000 clones; more than 60% were counted once. Jointly, the top ten make up 5.5% of the sample.

Collaborating institutions collected whole blood in K2EDTA tubes following their own protocols. For TCRbeta analysis, collaborators shipped samples as frozen whole blood, isolated PBMCs, or DNA extracted from either of those sample types. The junction carries 24 bases between V and J, which are trimmed by 5 bases and 5 bases respectively. There are 17 amino acids in the CDR3, from cysteine to phenylalanine inclusive. Left in the record is the CDR3 DNA by itself, 51 bases read in frame from the first base. The germline V gene gives CDR1 as SGHVS and CDR2 as FQNEAQ. The sequence links TRBV7-8 to TRBJ2-5, with the D gene not confidently named. The sequence came from a woman in her 70s with acute or convalescent COVID-19. The sample consisted of peripheral blood. CDR3 reads: CASSPPPVVATRETQYF. The DNA sequence is given as TGTGCCAGCAGCCCACCCCCCGTGGTCGCAACCCGGGAGACCCAGTACTTC. The CDR3, completed at both ends by the reference TRBV7-8 and TRBJ2-5 genes, gives the full variable domain GAGVSQSPRYKVAKRGQDVALRCDPISGHVSLFWYQQALGQGPEFLTYFQNEAQLDKSGLPSDRFFAERPEGSVSTLKIQRTQQEDSAVYLCASSPPPVVATRETQYFGPGTRLLVL.